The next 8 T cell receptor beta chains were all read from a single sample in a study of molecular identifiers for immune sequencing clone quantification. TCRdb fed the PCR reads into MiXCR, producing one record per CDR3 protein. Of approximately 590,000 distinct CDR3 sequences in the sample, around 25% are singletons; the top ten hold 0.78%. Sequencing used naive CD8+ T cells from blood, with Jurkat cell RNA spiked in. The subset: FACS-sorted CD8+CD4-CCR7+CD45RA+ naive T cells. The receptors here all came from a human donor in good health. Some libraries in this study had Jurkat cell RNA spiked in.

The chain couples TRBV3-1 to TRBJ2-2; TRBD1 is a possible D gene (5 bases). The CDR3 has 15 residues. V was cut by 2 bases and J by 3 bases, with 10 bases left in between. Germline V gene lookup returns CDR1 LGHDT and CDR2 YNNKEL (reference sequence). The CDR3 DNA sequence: TGTGCCAGCAGCCAACCCAGGGATTACACCGGGGAGCTGTTTTTT. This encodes CASSQPRDYTGELFF.

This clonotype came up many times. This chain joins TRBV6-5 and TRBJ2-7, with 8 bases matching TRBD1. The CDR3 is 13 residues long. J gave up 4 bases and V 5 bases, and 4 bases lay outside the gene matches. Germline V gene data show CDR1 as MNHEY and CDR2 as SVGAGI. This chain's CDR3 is CASSHGTGYEQYF. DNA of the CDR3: TGTGCCAGCAGTCACGGGACAGGTTACGAGCAGTACTTC.

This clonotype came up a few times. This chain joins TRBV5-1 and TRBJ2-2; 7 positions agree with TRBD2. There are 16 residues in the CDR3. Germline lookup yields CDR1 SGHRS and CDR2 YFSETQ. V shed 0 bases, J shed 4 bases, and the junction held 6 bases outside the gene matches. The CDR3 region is CASSLGLASITGELFF. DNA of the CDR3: TGCGCCAGCAGCTTGGGACTAGCCTCAATCACCGGGGAGCTGTTTTTT.

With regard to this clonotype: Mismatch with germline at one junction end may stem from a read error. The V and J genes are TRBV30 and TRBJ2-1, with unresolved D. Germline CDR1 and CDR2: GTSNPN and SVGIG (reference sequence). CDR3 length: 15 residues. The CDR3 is CAWSVRANSYYEQFF. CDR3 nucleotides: TGTGCCTGGAGTGTAAGGGCGAATTCCTACTATGAGCAGTTCTTC.

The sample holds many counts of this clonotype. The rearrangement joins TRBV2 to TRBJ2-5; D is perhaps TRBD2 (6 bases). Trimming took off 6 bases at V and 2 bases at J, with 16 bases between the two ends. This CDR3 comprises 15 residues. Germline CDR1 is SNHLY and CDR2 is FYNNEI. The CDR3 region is CASRRDSGTQETQYF. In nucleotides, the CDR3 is TGTGCCAGCAGGAGGGATAGCGGTACGCAAGAGACCCAGTACTTC.

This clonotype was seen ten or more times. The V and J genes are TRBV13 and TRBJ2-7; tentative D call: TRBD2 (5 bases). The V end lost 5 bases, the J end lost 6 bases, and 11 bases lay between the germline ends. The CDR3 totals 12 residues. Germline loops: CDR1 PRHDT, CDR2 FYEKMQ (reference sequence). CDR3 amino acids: CASSKAGPEQYF. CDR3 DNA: TGTGCCAGCAGCAAGGCGGGTCCCGAGCAGTACTTC. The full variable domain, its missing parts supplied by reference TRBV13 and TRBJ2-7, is AAGVIQSPRHLIKEKRETATLKCYPIPRHDTVYWYQQGPGQDPQFLISFYEKMQSDKGSIPDRFSAQQFSDYHSELNMSSLELGDSALYFCASSKAGPEQYFGPGTRLTVT.

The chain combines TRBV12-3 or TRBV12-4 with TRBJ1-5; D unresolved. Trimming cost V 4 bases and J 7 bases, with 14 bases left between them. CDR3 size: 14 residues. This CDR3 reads CASSSSGSGQPQHF. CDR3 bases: TGTGCCAGCAGTTCATCTGGGAGTGGACAGCCCCAGCATTTT.

CDR3: CASSIGFEAFF. In DNA, the CDR3 is TGTGCCAGTAGTATAGGATTTGAAGCTTTCTTT. The rearrangement joins TRBV19 to TRBJ1-1; no firm D call. The CDR3 runs to 11 residues. The germline V and J ends were trimmed by 1 base and 7 bases, with 4 bases remaining between them. The germline gives CDR1 LNHDA, CDR2 SQIVND (reference sequence).